This T cell receptor (beta chain) came from a study of CXCR3-negative and CXCR3-positive naive CD8 T cells. Study-wide results and limits: Whereas memory cells differed, naive CXCR3-negative and CXCR3-positive cells shared similar TRBV-TRBJ usage. Comparably high diversity marked both naive subsets, whereas memory CD8+ cells had much lower diversity. Comparison of naive cells showed more hydrophobic TRB CDR3s in CXCR3-positive than in CXCR3-negative naive cells.

Notes on this clonotype: Its antigen is undetermined.

Germline CDR1 and CDR2: KGHSH and LQKENI. This CDR3 is 12 amino acids long. The libraries of TRB cDNA were constructed through 5' RACE using UMI labels. Each CDR3 protein gets one entry in TCRdb, which reprocessed the 5' RACE reads and gives no DNA. The sample table sets out tens of thousands of distinct CDR3 sequences. This chain links TRBV18 with TRBJ2-1. The sequencing sample was made of naive CXCR3+ CD8+ T cells from blood. Subset described: CD45RO-CCR7+CD27+CD95- naive CD8+ T cells expressing CXCR3 (TNR3+). The sequence was obtained from a human donor in good health. Some clones in this sample may be carry-over from other donors' samples. The CDR3 spells CASSPPSSEQFF.